This TCR beta chain came from a study of CD8+ T cells in alopecia areata. Study context: Severity was scored as percentage of affected scalp area in treated patients.

The CDR3 consists of 15 residues. The V and J ends lost 5 bases and 5 bases respectively, with 13 bases between them. Germline lookup yields CDR1 SGHTA and CDR2 FQGNSA. Study-wide findings and caveats: It was observed that many expanded lesional clones persisted in scalp and blood during tofacitinib. It was less clear whether patients shared TCRs than it was in mice, possibly because of HLA. Scalp clonality dropped significantly under tofacitinib, as did expanded CD8+ top-100 clones.

cDNA prepared by RNA extraction and subsequent reverse transcription served as the template for sequencing. Only in-frame clones appear in the TCRdb table, and some are missing; sequencing was by immunoSEQ multiplex PCR. The sample has 200,000 to 250,000 clones, roughly 64% seen once. Treatment described: oral pan-JAK inhibitor, 5-10 mg twice daily. For this clone: Its antigen remains unidentified.

The gene calls are TRBV7-2 and TRBJ1-6; the D gene is possibly TRBD1 (5 bases). The source of this sequence is a human donor with alopecia areata. The starting material was CD4+ T cells sorted from blood, obtained at week 4, from a patient treated with tofacitinib. The CDR3 spells CASSPLQANNSPLHF. CDR3 coding DNA: TGTGCCAGCAGCCCCCTACAGGCAAATAATTCACCCCTCCACTTT.